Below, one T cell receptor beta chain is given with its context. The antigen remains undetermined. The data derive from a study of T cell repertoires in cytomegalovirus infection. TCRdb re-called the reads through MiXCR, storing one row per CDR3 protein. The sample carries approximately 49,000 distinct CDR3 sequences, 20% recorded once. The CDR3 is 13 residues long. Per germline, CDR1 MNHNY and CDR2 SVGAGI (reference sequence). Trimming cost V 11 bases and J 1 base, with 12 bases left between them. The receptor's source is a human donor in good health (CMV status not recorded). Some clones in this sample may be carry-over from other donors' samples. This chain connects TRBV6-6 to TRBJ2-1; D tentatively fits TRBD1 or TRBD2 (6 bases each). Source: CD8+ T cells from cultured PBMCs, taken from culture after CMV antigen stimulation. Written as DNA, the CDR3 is TGTGCCCTGATAGGGGGGTCCTACAATGAGCAGTTCTTC. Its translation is CALIGGSYNEQFF.